A selection of T cell receptor beta chains follows, all from one sample in a study of blood T cells in healthy people across ages. TCRdb redid the calling of the 5' RACE reads with MiXCR, one entry per CDR3 protein. The sample records roughly 2 million distinct CDR3 sequences, about 49% being singletons. Sequenced: blood. These receptors were taken from a woman aged 35 to 49 in good health. The conserved cysteine and the conserved F or W are not part of the CDR3 here. Part of the rows lack a size; the others show once, few, many or a class for expanded clones.

clone size	V gene	CDR3 length	J gene	CDR3 protein
-	TRBV18	12	TRBJ2-7	ASSPERTAYEQY
few	TRBV5-1	10	TRBJ1-2	ASRTGKAGYT
-	TRBV3-1	14	TRBJ2-3	ASSRSRSTWTDTQY
-	TRBV4-1	14	TRBJ2-1	ASRWGPEFSYNVQF
few	TRBV6-5	11	TRBJ2-7	ASKRPSSYEQY
-	TRBV18	12	TRBJ2-5	ASSSLGGIGEQY
few	TRBV4-1	14	TRBJ2-1	ASSQEGYSSYNEQF
-	TRBV29-1	8	TRBJ1-2	SAAGEGYT
once	TRBV12-3/TRBV12-4	13	TRBJ2-1	ASRGGGAAYNEQF
-	TRBV6-2/TRBV6-3	13	TRBJ2-5	ASSPGAIRRETQY
few	TRBV20-1	12	TRBJ2-5	SARLGLGSETQY
-	TRBV6-5	9	TRBJ2-5	GTGREETQY
-	TRBV10-3	16	TRBJ2-3	AISDHFTLAGSTDTQY
few	TRBV18	14	TRBJ2-3	ASSPPSRVYTDTQY
-	TRBV27	17	TRBJ2-4	ASSPWALAGELAKNIQY
-	TRBV20-1	11	TRBJ2-4	SASAGAKNIQY
once	TRBV24-1	12	TRBJ1-2	ATSPGQSHYGYT
once	TRBV5-1	15	TRBJ2-7	ASSSLQPRTGPYEQY
-	TRBV20-1	9	TRBJ2-7	SAGLSYEQY
-	TRBV12-3/TRBV12-4	15	TRBJ2-2	ASSLVSGSSNTGELF
-	TRBV7-8	11	TRBJ2-1	ASRASGGAEQF
-	TRBV9	14	TRBJ1-4	ASSVVPVVTVEKLF
few	TRBV7-2	11	TRBJ2-4	ASSLALANIQY
-	TRBV6-6	13	TRBJ2-7	ASSYSLTGRHEQY
-	TRBV7-2	14	-	ASSLGSGGRYNEQY
few	TRBV5-1	12	TRBJ1-2	ASSLVAGAYGYT
-	TRBV5-1	13	TRBJ1-1	ASSLLPGTGKEAF
-	TRBV6-5	15	TRBJ1-2	ASSYWDGRVAVYGYT
-	TRBV29-1	11	TRBJ2-1	SSREGSYNEQF
-	TRBV29-1	12	TRBJ2-1	SVGGQVTYSEQF
many	TRBV20-1	11	TRBJ2-4	SASQGRMGIQY
once	TRBV20-1	12	TRBJ1-1	SARDGGMGTEAF
few	TRBV6-5	14	TRBJ2-3	ASSYSSPGFTDTQY
-	TRBV4-1	13	TRBJ2-3	ASSQGLTHTDTQY
-	TRBV6-5	13	TRBJ2-7	ASSPGTSGGHEQY
-	TRBV5-1	13	-	ASSILAGASYEQY
-	TRBV20-1	13	TRBJ1-5	SADNRTGINQPQH
-	TRBV7-3	14	TRBJ2-1	ASSPFGGGVYNEQF
few	TRBV4-3	14	TRBJ1-2	ASSQDRATGGYGYT
few	TRBV6-6	12	TRBJ2-7	ASRAGTGTYEQY
few	TRBV6-1	16	TRBJ2-6	ASSQHRGRRSGANVLT
many	TRBV5-5	14	TRBJ2-6	ASSSIQGTGANVLT
-	TRBV7-2	8	TRBJ1-2	ASSLEDST
-	TRBV11-2	13	-	ASLWTSGGPETQY
-	TRBV5-1	12	TRBJ2-7	ASSLGERGNEQY